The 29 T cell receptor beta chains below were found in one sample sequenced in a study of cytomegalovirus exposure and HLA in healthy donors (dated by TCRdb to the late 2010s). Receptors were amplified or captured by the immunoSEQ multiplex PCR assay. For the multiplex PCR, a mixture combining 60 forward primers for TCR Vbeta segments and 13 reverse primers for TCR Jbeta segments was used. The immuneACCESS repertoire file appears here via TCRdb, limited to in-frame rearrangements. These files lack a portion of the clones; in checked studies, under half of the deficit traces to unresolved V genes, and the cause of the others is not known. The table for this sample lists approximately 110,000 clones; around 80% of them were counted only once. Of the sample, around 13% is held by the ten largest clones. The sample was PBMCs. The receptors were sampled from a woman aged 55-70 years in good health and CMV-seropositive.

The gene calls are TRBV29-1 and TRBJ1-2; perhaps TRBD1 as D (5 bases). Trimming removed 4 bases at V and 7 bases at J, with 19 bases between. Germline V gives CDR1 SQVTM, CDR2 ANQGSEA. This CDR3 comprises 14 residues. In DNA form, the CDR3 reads TGCAGCGTTGGTAATAGATTAGGGGCGCGTGGCTACACCTTC. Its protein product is CSVGNRLGARGYTF. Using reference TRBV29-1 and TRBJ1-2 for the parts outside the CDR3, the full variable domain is SAVISQKPSRDICQRGTSLTIQCQVDSQVTMMFWYRQQPGQSLTLIATANQGSEATYESGFVIDKFPISRPNLTFSTLTVSNMSPEDSSIYLCSVGNRLGARGYTFGSGTRLTVV.

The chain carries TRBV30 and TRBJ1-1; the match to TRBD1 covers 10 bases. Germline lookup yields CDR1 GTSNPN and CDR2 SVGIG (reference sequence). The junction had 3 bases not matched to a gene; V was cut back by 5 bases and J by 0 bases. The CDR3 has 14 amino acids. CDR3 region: CAWGGQGMNTEAFF. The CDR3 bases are TGTGCCTGGGGGGGACAGGGGATGAACACTGAAGCTTTCTTT.

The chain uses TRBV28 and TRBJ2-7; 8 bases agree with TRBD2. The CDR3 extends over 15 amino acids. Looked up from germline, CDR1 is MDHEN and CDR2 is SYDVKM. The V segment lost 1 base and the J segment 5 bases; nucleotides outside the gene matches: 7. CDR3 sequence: CASSLSGGGLHEQYF. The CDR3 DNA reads TGTGCCAGCAGTTTATCCGGGGGGGGCCTACACGAGCAGTACTTC.

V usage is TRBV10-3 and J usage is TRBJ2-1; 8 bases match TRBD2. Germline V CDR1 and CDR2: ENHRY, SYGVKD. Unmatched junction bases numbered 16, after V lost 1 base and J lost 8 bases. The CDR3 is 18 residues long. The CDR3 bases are TGTGCCATCAGTGAGTTAAAGGATTTCCCGGGAGGGCCGGATGAGCAGTTCTTC. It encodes CAISELKDFPGGPDEQFF.

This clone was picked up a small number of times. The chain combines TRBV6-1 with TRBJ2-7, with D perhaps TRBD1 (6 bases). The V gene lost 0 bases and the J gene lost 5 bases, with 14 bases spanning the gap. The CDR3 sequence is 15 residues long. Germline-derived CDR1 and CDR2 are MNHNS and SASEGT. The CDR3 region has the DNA TGTGCCAGCAGTGAAGCAGGGGGTACTAGGAACGAGCAGTACTTC. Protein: CASSEAGGTRNEQYF.

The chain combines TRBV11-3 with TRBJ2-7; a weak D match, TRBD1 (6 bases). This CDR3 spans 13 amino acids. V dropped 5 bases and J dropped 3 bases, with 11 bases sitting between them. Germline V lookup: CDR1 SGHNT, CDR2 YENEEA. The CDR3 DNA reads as TGTGCCAGCAGCGCCGGACAGCTCTACGAGCAGTACTTC. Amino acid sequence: CASSAGQLYEQYF.

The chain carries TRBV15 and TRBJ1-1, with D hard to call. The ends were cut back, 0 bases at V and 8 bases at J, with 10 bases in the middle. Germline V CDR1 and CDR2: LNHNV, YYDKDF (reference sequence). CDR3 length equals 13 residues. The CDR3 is CATSRDPHSEAFF. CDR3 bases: TGTGCCACCAGCAGAGATCCCCACTCCGAAGCTTTCTTT. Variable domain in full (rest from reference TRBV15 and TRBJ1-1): DAMVIQNPRYQVTQFGKPVTLSCSQTLNHNVMYWYQQKSSQAPKLLFHYYDKDFNNEADTPDNFQSRRPNTSFCFLDIRSPGLGDTAMYLCATSRDPHSEAFFGQGTRLTVV.

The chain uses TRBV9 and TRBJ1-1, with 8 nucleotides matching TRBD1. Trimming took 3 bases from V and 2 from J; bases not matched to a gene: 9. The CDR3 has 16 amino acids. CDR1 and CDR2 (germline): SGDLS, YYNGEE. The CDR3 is CASSAALDRGNTEAFF. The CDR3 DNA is TGTGCCAGCAGCGCCGCCTTAGACAGGGGTAACACTGAAGCTTTCTTT.

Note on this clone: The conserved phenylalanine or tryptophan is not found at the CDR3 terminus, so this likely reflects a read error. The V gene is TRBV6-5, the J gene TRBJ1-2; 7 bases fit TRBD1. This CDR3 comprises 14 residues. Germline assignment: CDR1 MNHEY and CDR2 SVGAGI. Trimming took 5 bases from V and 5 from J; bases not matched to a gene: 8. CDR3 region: CASSQDRRRYGYTL. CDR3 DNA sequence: TGTGCCAGCAGTCAGGACAGGAGGCGGTATGGCTACACCCTC.

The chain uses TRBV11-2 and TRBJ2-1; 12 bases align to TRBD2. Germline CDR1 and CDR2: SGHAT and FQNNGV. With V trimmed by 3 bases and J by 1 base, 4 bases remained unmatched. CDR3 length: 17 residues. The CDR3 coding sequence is TGTGCCAGCAGCTTTACACTAGCGGGGGGTTCCTACAATGAGCAGTTCTTC. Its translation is CASSFTLAGGSYNEQFF.

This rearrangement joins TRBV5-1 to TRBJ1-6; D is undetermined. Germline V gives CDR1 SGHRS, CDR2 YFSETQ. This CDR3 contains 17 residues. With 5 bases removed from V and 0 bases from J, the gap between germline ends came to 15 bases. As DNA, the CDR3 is TGCGCCAGCAGTTCGCTAGTCGGGAGCTCCTATAATTCACCCCTCCACTTT. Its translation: CASSSLVGSSYNSPLHF.

The CDR3 region is CASSHPRSTNEKLFF. The CDR3, as DNA: TGTGCCAGCAGTCATCCCCGGTCAACTAATGAAAAACTGTTTTTT. The chain recombines TRBV7-8 with TRBJ1-4; D gene unclear. The CDR3 is 15 residues long. Germline V gene data show CDR1 as SGHVS and CDR2 as FQNEAQ. Trimming pared 6 bases from V and 0 bases from J, leaving 11 bases between.

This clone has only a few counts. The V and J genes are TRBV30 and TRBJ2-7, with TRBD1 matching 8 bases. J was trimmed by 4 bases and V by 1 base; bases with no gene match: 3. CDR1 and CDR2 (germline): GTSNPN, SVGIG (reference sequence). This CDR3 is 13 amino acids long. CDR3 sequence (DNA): TGTGCCTGGAGTGGCTACAGGGGGTACGAGCAGTACTTC. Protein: CAWSGYRGYEQYF.

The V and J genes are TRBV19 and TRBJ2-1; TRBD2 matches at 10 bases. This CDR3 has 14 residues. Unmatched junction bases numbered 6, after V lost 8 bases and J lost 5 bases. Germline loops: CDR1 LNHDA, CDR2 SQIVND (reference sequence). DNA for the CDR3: TGTGCCAGTGAGAGCGGGGGGGCCGACAATGAGCAGTTCTTC. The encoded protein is CASESGGADNEQFF. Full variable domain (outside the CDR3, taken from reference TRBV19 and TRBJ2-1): DGGITQSPKYLFRKEGQNVTLSCEQNLNHDAMYWYRQDPGQGLRLIYYSQIVNDFQKGDIAEGYSVSREKKESFPLTVTSAQKNPTAFYLCASESGGADNEQFFGPGTRLTVL.

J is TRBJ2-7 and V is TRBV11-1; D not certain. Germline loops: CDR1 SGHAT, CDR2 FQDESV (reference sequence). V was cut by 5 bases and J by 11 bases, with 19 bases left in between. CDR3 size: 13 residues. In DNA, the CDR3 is TGTGCCAGCAGCATCGCTGGAACCCTAGAAAAGTACTTC. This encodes CASSIAGTLEKYF.

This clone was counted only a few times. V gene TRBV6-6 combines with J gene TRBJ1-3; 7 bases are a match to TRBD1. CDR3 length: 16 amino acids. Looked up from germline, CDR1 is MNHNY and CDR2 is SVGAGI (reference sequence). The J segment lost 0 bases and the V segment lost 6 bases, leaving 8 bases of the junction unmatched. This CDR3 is CASSYRTGSSGNTIYF. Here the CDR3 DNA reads TGTGCCAGCAGCTACAGGACAGGTAGCTCTGGAAACACCATATATTTT.

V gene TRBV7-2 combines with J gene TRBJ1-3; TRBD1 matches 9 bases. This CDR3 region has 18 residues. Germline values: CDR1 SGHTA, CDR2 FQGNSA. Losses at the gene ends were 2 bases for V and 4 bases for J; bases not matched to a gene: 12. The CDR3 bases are TGTGCCAGCAGCTTATTGTCCGTGGGACAGGGCCGAGGAAACACCATATATTTT. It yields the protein CASSLLSVGQGRGNTIYF.

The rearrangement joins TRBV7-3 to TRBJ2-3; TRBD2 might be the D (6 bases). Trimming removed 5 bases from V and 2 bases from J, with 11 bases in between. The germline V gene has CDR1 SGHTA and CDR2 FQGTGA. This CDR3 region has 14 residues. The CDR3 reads CASSPGTYTDTQYF. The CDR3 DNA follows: TGTGCCAGCAGCCCCGGGACTTACACAGATACGCAGTATTTT.

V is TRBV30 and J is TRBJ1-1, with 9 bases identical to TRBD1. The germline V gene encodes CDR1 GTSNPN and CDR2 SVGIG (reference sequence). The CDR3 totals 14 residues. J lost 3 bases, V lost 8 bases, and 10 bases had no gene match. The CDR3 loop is CAGDPGQGYTEAFF. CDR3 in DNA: TGTGCCGGGGACCCGGGACAGGGATACACTGAAGCTTTCTTT.

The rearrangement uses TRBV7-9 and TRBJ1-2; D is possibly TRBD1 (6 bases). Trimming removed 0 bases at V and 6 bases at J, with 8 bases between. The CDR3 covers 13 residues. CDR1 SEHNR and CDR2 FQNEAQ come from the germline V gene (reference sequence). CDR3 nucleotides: TGTGCCAGCAGCTTAGCGCCAGGGGATGGCTACACCTTC. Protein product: CASSLAPGDGYTF.

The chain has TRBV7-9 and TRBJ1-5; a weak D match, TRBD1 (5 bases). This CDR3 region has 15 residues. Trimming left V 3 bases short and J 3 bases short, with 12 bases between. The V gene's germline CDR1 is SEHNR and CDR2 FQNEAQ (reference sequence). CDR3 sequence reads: CASSFSGAFNQPQHF. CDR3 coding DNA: TGTGCCAGCAGCTTCTCTGGGGCATTCAATCAGCCCCAGCATTTT.

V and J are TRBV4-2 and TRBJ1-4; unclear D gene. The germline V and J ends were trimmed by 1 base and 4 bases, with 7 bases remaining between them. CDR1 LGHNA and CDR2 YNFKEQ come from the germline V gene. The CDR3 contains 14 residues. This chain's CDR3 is CASSQVTNNEKLFF. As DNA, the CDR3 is TGTGCCAGCAGCCAAGTGACAAATAATGAAAAACTGTTTTTT.

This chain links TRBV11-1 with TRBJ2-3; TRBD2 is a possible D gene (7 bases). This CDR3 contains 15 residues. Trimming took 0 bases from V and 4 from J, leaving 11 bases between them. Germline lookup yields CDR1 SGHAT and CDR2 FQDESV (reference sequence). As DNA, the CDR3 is TGTGCCAGCAGCTTAGCCGGGGGGCTGGCAGATACGCAGTATTTT. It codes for CASSLAGGLADTQYF. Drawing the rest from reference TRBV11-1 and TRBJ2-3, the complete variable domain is EAEVAQSPRYKITEKSQAVAFWCDPISGHATLYWYRQILGQGPELLVQFQDESVVDDSQLPKDRFSAERLKGVDSTLKIQPAELGDSAMYLCASSLAGGLADTQYFGPGTRLTVL.

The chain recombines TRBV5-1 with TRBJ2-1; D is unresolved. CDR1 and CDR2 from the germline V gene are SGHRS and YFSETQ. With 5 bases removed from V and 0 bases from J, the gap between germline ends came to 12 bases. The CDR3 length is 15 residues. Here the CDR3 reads CASRTVLSSYNEQFF. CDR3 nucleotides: TGCGCCAGCAGAACTGTTTTAAGCTCCTACAATGAGCAGTTCTTC.

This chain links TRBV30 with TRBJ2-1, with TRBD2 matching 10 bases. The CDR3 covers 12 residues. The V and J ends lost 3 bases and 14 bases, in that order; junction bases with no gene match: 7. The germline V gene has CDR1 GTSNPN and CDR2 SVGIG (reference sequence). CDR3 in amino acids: CAWRKAGGPKFF. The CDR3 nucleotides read TGTGCCTGGAGAAAAGCGGGGGGGCCGAAGTTCTTC.

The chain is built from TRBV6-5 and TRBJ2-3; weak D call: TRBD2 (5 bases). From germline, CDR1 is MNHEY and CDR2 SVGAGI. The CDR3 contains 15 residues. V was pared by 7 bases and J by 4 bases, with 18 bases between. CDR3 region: CASIPTLGSADTQYF. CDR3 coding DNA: TGTGCCAGCATTCCGACCCTCGGTAGCGCAGATACGCAGTATTTT.

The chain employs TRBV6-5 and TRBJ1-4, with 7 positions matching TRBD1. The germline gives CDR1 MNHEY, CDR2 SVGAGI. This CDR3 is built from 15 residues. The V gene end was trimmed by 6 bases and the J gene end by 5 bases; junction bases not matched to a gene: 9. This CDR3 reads CASSAGTAPNEKLFF. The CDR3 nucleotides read TGTGCCAGCAGCGCCGGGACAGCGCCGAATGAAAAACTGTTTTTT.

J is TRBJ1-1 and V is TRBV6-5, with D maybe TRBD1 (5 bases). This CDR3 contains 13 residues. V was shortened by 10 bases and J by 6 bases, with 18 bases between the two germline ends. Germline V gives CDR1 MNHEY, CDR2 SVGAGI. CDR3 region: CATRLAGGSEAFF. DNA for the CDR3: TGTGCCACAAGATTAGCGGGGGGATCTGAAGCTTTCTTT.

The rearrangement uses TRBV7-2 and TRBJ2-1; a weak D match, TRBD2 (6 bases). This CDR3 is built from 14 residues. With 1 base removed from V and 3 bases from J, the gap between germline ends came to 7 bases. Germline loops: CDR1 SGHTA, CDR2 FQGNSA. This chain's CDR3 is CASSLDGGYNEQFF. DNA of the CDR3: TGTGCCAGCAGCTTAGACGGGGGCTACAATGAGCAGTTCTTC.